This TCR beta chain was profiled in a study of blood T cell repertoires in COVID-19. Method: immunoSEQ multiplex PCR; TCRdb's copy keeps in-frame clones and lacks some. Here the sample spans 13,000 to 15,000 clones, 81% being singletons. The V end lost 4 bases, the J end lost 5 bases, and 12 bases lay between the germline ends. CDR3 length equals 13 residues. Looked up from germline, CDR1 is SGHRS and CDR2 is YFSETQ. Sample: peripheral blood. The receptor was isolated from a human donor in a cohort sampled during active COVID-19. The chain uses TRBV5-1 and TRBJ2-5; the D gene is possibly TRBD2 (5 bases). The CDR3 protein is CASSRAGGETQYF. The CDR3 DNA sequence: TGCGCCAGCAGCAGGGCGGGCGGGGAGACCCAGTACTTC.